The 9 T cell receptor beta chains below come from one sample, sequenced in a study of T cells after yellow fever vaccination. Each CDR3 protein is one row after TCRdb ran MiXCR on the 5' RACE reads. The sample includes fewer than 650,000 distinct CDR3 sequences, just over 20% of them seen just once. The material sequenced was PBMCs, taken 20 to 25 days after the first yellow fever vaccination. These receptors came from a man aged 18 to 35 who received the YFV17D yellow fever vaccine.

The CDR3, as DNA: TGCGCCAGCAGCTTGTACCAACGGAACACTGAAGCTTTCTTT. It yields the protein CASSLYQRNTEAFF. The J gene is TRBJ1-1, the V gene TRBV5-1; D is unresolved. V lost 1 base, J lost 1 base, and 8 bases lay in between. CDR1 SGHRS and CDR2 YFSETQ come from the germline V gene. The CDR3 runs 14 residues. Full variable domain (remainder filled in from reference TRBV5-1 and TRBJ1-1): KAGVTQTPRYLIKTRGQQVTLSCSPISGHRSVSWYQQTPGQGLQFLFEYFSETQRNKGNFPGRFSGRQFSNSRSEMNVSTLELGDSALYLCASSLYQRNTEAFFGQGTRLTVV.

This chain uses TRBV4-2 with TRBJ2-1, with TRBD2 as a possible D gene (6 bases). CDR1 and CDR2 (germline): LGHNA, YNFKEQ. The CDR3 is made up of 16 amino acids. Trimming took off 1 base at V and 9 bases at J, with 19 bases between the two ends. The CDR3 bases are TGTGCCAGCAGCCAAGTTCAGGCTAGCGATAGTGGTGAGCAGTTCTTC. Translation: CASSQVQASDSGEQFF.

At least ten counts were recorded for this clonotype. The rearrangement joins TRBV20-1 to TRBJ2-5, with D perhaps TRBD2 (6 bases). V shed 0 bases and J shed 2 bases, with 13 bases lying between them. Germline V gene sequence: CDR1 DFQATT, CDR2 SNEGSKA (reference sequence). The CDR3 consists of 15 residues. The CDR3 reads CSARDRRGHQETQYF. The CDR3 DNA reads as TGCAGTGCTAGAGATCGGAGGGGTCATCAAGAGACCCAGTACTTC.

This clonotype appeared a few times. The chain carries TRBV12-3 or TRBV12-4 and TRBJ2-1; the D is unclear. V dropped 1 base and J dropped 6 bases, with 13 bases sitting between them. This CDR3 spans 15 amino acids. CDR3 amino acids: CASSLGSNWVNEQFF. The CDR3 nucleotides read TGTGCCAGCAGTTTAGGGAGCAATTGGGTCAATGAGCAGTTCTTC.

The chain has TRBV27 and TRBJ2-7, with 8 bases lining up with TRBD1. Trimming cost V 5 bases and J 3 bases; bases outside gene matches: 9. The CDR3 contains 15 residues. CDR1 and CDR2 from the germline V gene are MNHEY and SMNVEV (reference sequence). Here the CDR3 reads CASSRQGRGGYEQYF. The CDR3 nucleotides are TGTGCCAGCAGTAGACAGGGGAGAGGGGGCTACGAGCAGTACTTC.

This clonotype was observed a handful of times. The rearrangement uses TRBV11-1 and TRBJ2-1; TRBD1 matches at 9 bases. The V gene's germline CDR1 is SGHAT and CDR2 FQDESV (reference sequence). Trimming removed 1 base from V and 8 bases from J; junction bases left unmatched: 6. CDR3 length equals 15 residues. The CDR3 is CASSLGTGGFDEQFF. The CDR3 region has the DNA TGTGCCAGCAGCTTAGGAACAGGGGGCTTCGATGAGCAGTTCTTC.

Concerning this clonotype itself: Relative to the germline gene, one junction end is altered; a read error may explain this. The chain carries TRBV12-3 or TRBV12-4 and TRBJ2-5, with D hard to call. CDR3 size: 13 residues. DNA for the CDR3: TGTGCCAGCAGTATTCGGCAGTATGAGACCCTGTACTTC. Protein sequence: CASSIRQYETLYF.

V and J are TRBV20-1 and TRBJ2-1; D is perhaps TRBD1 (5 bases). Germline loops: CDR1 DFQATT, CDR2 SNEGSKA (reference sequence). The V end was cut by 2 bases, the J end by 0 bases, with 11 bases between. The CDR3 is 15 residues long. CDR3 nucleotide sequence: TGCAGTGCTAGAATGGGGCGATACTCCTACAATGAGCAGTTCTTC. This gives the protein CSARMGRYSYNEQFF.

This clonotype was seen a handful of times. V is TRBV24-1 and J is TRBJ2-1, with TRBD1 matching over 10 bases. The CDR3 totals 19 residues. V was pared by 3 bases and J by 2 bases, with 12 bases of the junction left unmatched. Germline CDR1 and CDR2: KGHDR and SFDVKD. The CDR3 sequence is CATSDNWDRGSTAYNEQFF. CDR3 coding DNA: TGTGCCACCAGTGATAATTGGGACAGGGGTTCGACGGCCTACAATGAGCAGTTCTTC.